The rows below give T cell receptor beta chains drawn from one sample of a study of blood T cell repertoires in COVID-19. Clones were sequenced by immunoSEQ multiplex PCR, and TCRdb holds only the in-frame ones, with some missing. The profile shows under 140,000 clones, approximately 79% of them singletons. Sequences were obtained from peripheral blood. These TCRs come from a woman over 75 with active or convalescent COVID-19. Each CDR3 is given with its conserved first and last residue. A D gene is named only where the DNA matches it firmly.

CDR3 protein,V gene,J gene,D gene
CASSSPTGAGYEQYF,TRBV28,TRBJ2-7,TRBD1
CASRPGHIYGYTF,TRBV3-1/TRBV3-2,TRBJ1-2,NA
CSVDGQGGEKLFF,TRBV29-1,TRBJ1-4,TRBD1
CASREHATDTQYF,TRBV12-3/TRBV12-4,TRBJ2-3,NA
CASSWSGTGQNEQFF,TRBV7-8,TRBJ2-1,TRBD1
CASSQDRTVARGGYTF,TRBV4-1,TRBJ1-2,NA
CASSSNSGRAQFVTQYF,TRBV7-2,TRBJ2-3,NA
CASSVSGPYYNEQFF,TRBV7-2,TRBJ2-1,TRBD2
CSVAYFSTGELFF,TRBV29-1,TRBJ2-2,NA
CASSSGLYTDTQYF,TRBV27,TRBJ2-3,NA
CASSPRRWTSGENTGELFF,TRBV28,TRBJ2-2,TRBD2
CAWRGGSTSGTYNEQFF,TRBV30,TRBJ2-1,TRBD2
CATSRDNAGNNSPLHF,TRBV15,TRBJ1-6,NA
CSVEAPGGLTNEKLFF,TRBV29-1,TRBJ1-4,TRBD1
CASSDQGRGYEQYF,TRBV2,TRBJ2-7,NA
CASSLVVNTEAFF,TRBV7-9,TRBJ1-1,NA
CASSMGQANTEAFF,TRBV5-4,TRBJ1-1,TRBD1
CASSLWGLASYNEQFF,TRBV7-9,TRBJ2-1,NA
CASIDPRGQGLGYTF,TRBV5-8,TRBJ1-2,TRBD1
CASSLLQGLENTEAFF,TRBV5-1,TRBJ1-1,NA
CASSQQATQETQYF,TRBV5-1,TRBJ2-5,NA
CASGGRGRSDTQYF,TRBV2,TRBJ2-3,TRBD2
CASSLLAGINEQFF,TRBV18,TRBJ2-1,TRBD2
CASSVGESGANVLTF,TRBV9,TRBJ2-6,NA
CASSHRLRGLESDEQFF,TRBV3-1/TRBV3-2,TRBJ2-1,TRBD1
CASSLGQGIGYTF,TRBV5-1,TRBJ1-2,NA
CASSFPRTSGSRGHEQYF,TRBV28,TRBJ2-7,TRBD2
CASSEDNSGANVLTF,TRBV6-1,TRBJ2-6,NA
CASSYRKGNRYNEQFF,TRBV6-6,TRBJ2-1,NA
CASSQEGTGYYEQYF,TRBV4-2,TRBJ2-7,TRBD1
CASSLTGLAGGNEQFF,TRBV5-1,TRBJ2-1,TRBD2
CAWRRDSGANVLTF,TRBV30,TRBJ2-6,NA
CAIRDRSNQPQHF,TRBV10-3,TRBJ1-5,TRBD1
CSVEDLGADRARVYEQYF,TRBV29-1,TRBJ2-7,TRBD1
CASSQDERPSYNEQFF,TRBV4-1,TRBJ2-1,NA
CSVEDSQGPREKLFF,TRBV29-1,TRBJ1-4,NA
CASSDFSGISNEQFF,TRBV2,TRBJ2-1,TRBD2
CASSPLWGDGYTF,TRBV12-3/TRBV12-4,TRBJ1-2,NA
CASSSSRDRGRAYEQYF,TRBV18,TRBJ2-7,TRBD1
CASSITTETLLRGYTF,TRBV19,TRBJ1-2,NA
CASSSYRGGRNEQYF,TRBV2,TRBJ2-7,TRBD2
CASSPMTGARGTEAFF,TRBV18,TRBJ1-1,TRBD1
CASSMFGSGLPETQYF,TRBV19,TRBJ2-5,NA
CSALMWDRNTEAFF,TRBV29-1,TRBJ1-1,TRBD1
CASSVAREGAGELFF,TRBV7-9,TRBJ2-2,TRBD2
CASSARQGAYEQYF,TRBV7-2,TRBJ2-7,TRBD1
CASSPMKLSGELFF,TRBV5-5,TRBJ2-2,NA
CASSLAAGGTGELFF,TRBV7-7,TRBJ2-2,TRBD2
CASSYNLAGGAGELFF,TRBV7-9,TRBJ2-2,TRBD2
CASSWTGGQLSYGYTF,TRBV19,TRBJ1-2,NA
CASSQWLQGTGNEQFF,TRBV14,TRBJ2-1,NA
CASSRTSNYGYTF,TRBV3-1/TRBV3-2,TRBJ1-2,NA
CASSRRNTGELFF,TRBV2,TRBJ2-2,NA
CASSYDGIYGYTF,TRBV6-5,TRBJ1-2,NA
CASSPKPSPRSENIQYF,TRBV6-6,TRBJ2-4,NA